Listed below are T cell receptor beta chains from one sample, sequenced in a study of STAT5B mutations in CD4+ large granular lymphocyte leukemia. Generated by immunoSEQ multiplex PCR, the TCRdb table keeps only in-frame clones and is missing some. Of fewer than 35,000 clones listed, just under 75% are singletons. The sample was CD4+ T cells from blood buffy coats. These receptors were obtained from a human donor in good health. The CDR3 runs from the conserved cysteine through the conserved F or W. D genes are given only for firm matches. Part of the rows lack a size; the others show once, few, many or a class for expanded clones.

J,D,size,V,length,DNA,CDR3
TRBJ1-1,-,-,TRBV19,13,TGTGCCAGTAGTATAAGAGGGAACACTGAAGCTTTCTTT,CASSIRGNTEAFF
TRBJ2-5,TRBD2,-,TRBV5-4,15,TGTGCCAGCAGCTACCGACTAGCGAATCAAGAGACCCAGTACTTC,CASSYRLANQETQYF
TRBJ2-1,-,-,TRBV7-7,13,TGTGCCAGCAGCTTAGCGCCCGGGAATGAGCAGTTCTTC,CASSLAPGNEQFF
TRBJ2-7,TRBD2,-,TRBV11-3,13,TGTGCCAGCAGTCGCGGGAGGTCCCACGAGCAGTACTTC,CASSRGRSHEQYF
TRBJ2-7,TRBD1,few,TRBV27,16,TGTGCCAGCAGTGTGGGGGTGGACAGGGGGCGGTACGAGCAGTACTTC,CASSVGVDRGRYEQYF
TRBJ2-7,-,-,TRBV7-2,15,TGTGCCAGCAGCTTAGGATCCCGCAAGGGGACCGCGCAGTACTTC,CASSLGSRKGTAQYF
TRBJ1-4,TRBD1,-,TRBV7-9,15,TGTGCCAGCAGCCTAGACAGGGCAACTAATGAAAAACTGTTTTTT,CASSLDRATNEKLFF
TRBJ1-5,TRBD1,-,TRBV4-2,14,TGTGCCAGCAGCCCGGGACAGGGGAATCAGCCCCAGCATTTT,CASSPGQGNQPQHF
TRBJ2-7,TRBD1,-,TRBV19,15,TGTGCCAGTAGTAGGGAGGGACAGGGGTTGTACGAGCAGTACTTC,CASSREGQGLYEQYF
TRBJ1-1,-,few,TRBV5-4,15,TGTGCCAGCAGCTTGGATCTCACTTCGGACACTGAAGCTTTCTTT,CASSLDLTSDTEAFF
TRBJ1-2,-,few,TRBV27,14,TGTGCCAGCACCGAACGAGGGGGGATGTATGGCTACACCTTC,CASTERGGMYGYTF
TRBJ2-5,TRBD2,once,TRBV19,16,TGTGCCAGTAGTACGCACGGGAGCGGGGGTAGGGAGACCCAGTACTTC,CASSTHGSGGRETQYF
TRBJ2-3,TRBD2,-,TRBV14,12,TGTGCCAGCAGCCGGGAGGGCGCTACGCAGTATTTT,CASSREGATQYF
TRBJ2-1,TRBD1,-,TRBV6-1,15,TGTGCCAGCAGCCTCCGGGACAGGGGCCACAATGAGCAGTTCTTC,CASSLRDRGHNEQFF
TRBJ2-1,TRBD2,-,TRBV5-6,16,TGTGCCAGCAGCTTGAAGTGGCGGGAGGCCAACAATGAGCAGTTCTTC,CASSLKWREANNEQFF
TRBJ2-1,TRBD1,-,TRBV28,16,TGTGCCAGCACCCAATCAGGGACAGGGCGCTACAATGAGCAGTTCTTC,CASTQSGTGRYNEQFF
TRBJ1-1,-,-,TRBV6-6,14,TGTGCCAGCAGTTCCAGGGGCCTGAACACTGAAGCTTTCTTT,CASSSRGLNTEAFF
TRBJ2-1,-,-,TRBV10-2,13,TGCGCCAGCAGAGTGGAACCCCTCGGTGAGCAGTTCTTC,CASRVEPLGEQFF
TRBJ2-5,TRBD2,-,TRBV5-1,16,TGCGCCAGCAGCTTGAGGCCTAGCGGGGGGACGGAGACCCAGTACTTC,CASSLRPSGGTETQYF
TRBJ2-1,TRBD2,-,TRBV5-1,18,TGCGCCAGCAGCTTGGATGCTAGCGGGAGGAGTTACTACAATGAGCAGTTCTTC,CASSLDASGRSYYNEQFF
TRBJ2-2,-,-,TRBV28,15,TGTGCCAGCAGTCTCCCGGGGACTAACACCGGGGAGCTGTTTTTT,CASSLPGTNTGELFF
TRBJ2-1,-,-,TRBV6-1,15,TGTGCCAGCAGTGCCGAGCACGGGCGTGTCGATGAGCAGTTCTTC,CASSAEHGRVDEQFF
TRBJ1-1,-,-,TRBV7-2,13,TGTGCCAGCAGCTTAGGGCAGAACACTGAAGCTTTCTTT,CASSLGQNTEAFF
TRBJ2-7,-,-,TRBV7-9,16,TGTGCCAGCAGCTTACGGGGGACAGCGAGCTCCTACGAGCAGTACTTC,CASSLRGTASSYEQYF
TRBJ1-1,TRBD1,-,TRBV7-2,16,TGTGCCAGCAGATTACGGGACAGGGCGGGAAACACTGAAGCTTTCTTT,CASRLRDRAGNTEAFF
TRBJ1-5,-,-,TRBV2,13,TGTGCCAGTCAACAGGGTCCCAATCAGCCCCAGCATTTT,CASQQGPNQPQHF
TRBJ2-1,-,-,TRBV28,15,TGTGCCAGCAGTCCCCTGGACGGTAAAATCAATGAGCAGTTCTTC,CASSPLDGKINEQFF
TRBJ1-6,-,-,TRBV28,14,TGTGCCAGCAGCCCTTCTATTCGCCTTTCACCCCTCCACTTT,CASSPSIRLSPLHF
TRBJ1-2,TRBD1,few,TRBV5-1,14,TGCGCCAGCAGCCTGCGACAGGGTCTCTATGGCTACACCTTC,CASSLRQGLYGYTF
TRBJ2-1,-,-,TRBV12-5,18,TGTGCTAGTGGTATGGGGGGCCAGGGGCGTCCCTCCTACAATGAGCAGTTCTTC,CASGMGGQGRPSYNEQFF
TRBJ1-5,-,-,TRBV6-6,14,TGTGCCAGCAGGGGGGCAGGGTCGGTTCAGCCCCAGCATTTT,CASRGAGSVQPQHF
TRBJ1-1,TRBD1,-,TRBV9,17,TGTGCCAGCAGCCCTCGACAGGGGAGTATAAGGAACACTGAAGCTTTCTTT,CASSPRQGSIRNTEAFF
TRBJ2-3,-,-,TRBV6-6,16,TGTGCCAGCAGTTACTCTGTGGGGCGGGAAACAGATACGCAGTATTTT,CASSYSVGRETDTQYF
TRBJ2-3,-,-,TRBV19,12,TGTGCCAGTAGTAAAGGGGGAGATACGCAGTATTTT,CASSKGGDTQYF
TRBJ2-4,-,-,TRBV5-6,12,TGTGCCAGCAGCCAAGACAGGAACATTCAGTACTTC,CASSQDRNIQYF
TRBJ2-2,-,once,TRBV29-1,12,TGCAGCGTTGGGGGTCGAAACGGGGAGCTGTTTTTT,CSVGGRNGELFF
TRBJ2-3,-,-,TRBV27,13,TGTGCCAGCCGGGGGTTGATCACAGATACGCAGTATTTT,CASRGLITDTQYF
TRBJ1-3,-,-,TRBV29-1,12,TGCAGCGTTGGGAGCTACGGAAACACCATATATTTT,CSVGSYGNTIYF
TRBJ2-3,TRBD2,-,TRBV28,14,TGTGCCAGCTTAGTAGCGGGGAGCACAGATACGCAGTATTTT,CASLVAGSTDTQYF
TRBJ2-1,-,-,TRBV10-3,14,TGTGCCATCAGTTCGGTGTCCTTAACGTATGAGCAGTTCTTC,CAISSVSLTYEQFF
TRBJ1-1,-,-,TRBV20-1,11,TGCAGTGCTAGAGACGAACCACTTGTTTTCTTT,CSARDEPLVFF
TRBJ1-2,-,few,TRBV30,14,TGTGCCTGGGATAATAAGGGACGTCGGTTCGGCTACACCTTC,CAWDNKGRRFGYTF
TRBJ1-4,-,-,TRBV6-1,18,TGTGCCAGCAGTGAAGTGGTAGGGACCGTCTATGGCGGTGAAAAACTGTTTTTT,CASSEVVGTVYGGEKLFF
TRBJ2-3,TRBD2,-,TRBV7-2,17,TGTGCCAGCAGCTTAGCCCCTAGCGGGAGGGGATCAGATACGCAGTATTTT,CASSLAPSGRGSDTQYF
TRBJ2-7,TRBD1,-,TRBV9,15,TGTGCCAGCAGCGTCGGACAGGGCGAATGGGACTTGCAGTACTTC,CASSVGQGEWDLQYF
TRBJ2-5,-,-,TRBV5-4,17,TGTGCCAGCAGCCCACGGGGGCGAGGGCCCTCTGTGGAGACCCAGTACTTC,CASSPRGRGPSVETQYF
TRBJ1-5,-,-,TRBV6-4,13,TGTGCCAGCAGTCAAGGAGAGAGTCAGCCCCAGCATTTT,CASSQGESQPQHF
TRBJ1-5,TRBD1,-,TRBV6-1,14,TGTGCCAGCAATCCGACAGGGAGCAATCAGCCCCAGCATTTT,CASNPTGSNQPQHF
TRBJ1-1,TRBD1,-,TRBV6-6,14,TGTGCCAGCAGTTACGGAGGGGGCGACGGTGAAGCTTTCTTT,CASSYGGGDGEAFF
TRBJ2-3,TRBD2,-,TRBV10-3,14,TGTGCCATCAGACTAGCGGGAGGGTCAGATACGCAGTATTTT,CAIRLAGGSDTQYF